This T cell receptor (beta chain) is drawn from a study of long-term antiretroviral therapy in people with HIV. This CDR3 has 14 residues. Germline lookup yields CDR1 SGHTS and CDR2 YDEGEE. J gave up 1 base and V 7 bases, and 0 bases lay outside the gene matches. It was version v3.0 of the immunoSEQ assay that was run at survey level. Assay: immunoSEQ multiplex PCR; the TCRdb copy retains only in-frame clones and omits some. The profile covers 25,000 to 35,000 clones, with around 85% appearing a single time and under 9.5% taken by the ten largest. The specimen comprised unsorted PBMCs, sampled roughly 5 years before starting antiretroviral therapy. This clonotype was sampled from a man between 45 and 60 years old with HIV. V is TRBV5-8 and J is TRBJ2-2; 11 bases agree with TRBD1. CDR3 sequence reads: CASGTGGNTGELFF. In DNA, the CDR3 is TGTGCCAGCGGGACAGGGGGGAACACCGGGGAGCTGTTTTTT.